The present entry profiles one TCR beta chain with its context. What it binds is unknown. An end of the junction does not agree with germline; a read error may underlie this. These data are taken from a study of T cell responses to AZD1222 COVID-19 vaccine. Study results and caveats: Unmutated variant regions reportedly attract nearly half of all spike-specific TCRs.

Per the germline V gene, CDR1 is MNHEY and CDR2 is SMNVEV (reference sequence). CDR3 length: 14 amino acids. Produced via immunoSEQ multiplex PCR; TCRdb's table is partial and in-frame only. The table records approximately 120,000 clones, roughly 92% of them present only once. The rearrangement links TRBV27 to TRBJ2-5; 9 bases fit TRBD2. The receptor's source is an adult in good health. The material sequenced was peripheral blood, taken on day 0 of AZD1222 vaccination. The CDR3 region is CASTRRGGQKTQYF. For the CDR3, the DNA is TGTGCCAGCACAAGGCGGGGGGGCCAAAAGACCCAGTACTTC.